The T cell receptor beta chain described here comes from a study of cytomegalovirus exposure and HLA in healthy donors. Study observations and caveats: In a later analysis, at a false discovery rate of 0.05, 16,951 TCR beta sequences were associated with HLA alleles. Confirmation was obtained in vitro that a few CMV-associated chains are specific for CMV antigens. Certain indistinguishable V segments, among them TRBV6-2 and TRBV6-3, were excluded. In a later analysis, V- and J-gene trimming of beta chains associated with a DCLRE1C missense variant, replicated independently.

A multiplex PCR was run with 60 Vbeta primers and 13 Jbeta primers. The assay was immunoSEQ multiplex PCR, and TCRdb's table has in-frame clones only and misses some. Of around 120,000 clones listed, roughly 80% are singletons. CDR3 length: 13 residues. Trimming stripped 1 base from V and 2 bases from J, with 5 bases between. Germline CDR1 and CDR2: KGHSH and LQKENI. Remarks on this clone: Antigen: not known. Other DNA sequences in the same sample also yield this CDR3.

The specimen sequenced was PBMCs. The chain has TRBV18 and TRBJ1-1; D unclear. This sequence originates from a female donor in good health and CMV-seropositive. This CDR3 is CASSPQTNTEAFF. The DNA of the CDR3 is TGTGCCAGCTCACCACAGACAAACACTGAAGCTTTCTTT.